The 5 T cell receptor beta chains below all came from one sample that was sequenced in a study of lymphopenia after photon versus proton radiotherapy. TCRdb's copy holds only in-frame clones and misses some; the assay was immunoSEQ multiplex PCR. Of about 42,000 clones in the sample, about four fifths were seen once. Sample: peripheral blood, taken from a patient treated with proton-based radiotherapy. Source of these receptors: a woman in her 70s with pancreatic cancer.

The V gene is TRBV27, the J gene TRBJ2-7, with 7 bases identical to TRBD2. Germline lookup yields CDR1 MNHEY and CDR2 SMNVEV (reference sequence). The CDR3 length is 14 residues. Losses at the gene ends were 3 bases for V and 6 bases for J; bases not matched to a gene: 8. For the CDR3, the DNA is TGTGCCAGCAGTTTGCGGCTAGCGGATACCGAGCAGTACTTC. Its translation: CASSLRLADTEQYF.

V gene TRBV6-5 combines with J gene TRBJ2-5, with 7 bases fitting TRBD1. The V segment lost 0 bases and the J segment 1 base; nucleotides outside the gene matches: 2. Germline V lookup: CDR1 MNHEY, CDR2 SVGAGI. The CDR3 runs to 15 residues. DNA for the CDR3: TGTGCCAGCAGTTACTCGGGGACAGTCCAAGAGACCCAGTACTTC. As protein: CASSYSGTVQETQYF.

The chain is built from TRBV7-2 and TRBJ2-5; a weak D match, TRBD1 (6 bases). The DNA end favors TRBJ2-7, so the J call may be wrong. CDR1 is SGHTA, CDR2 FQGNSA, per germline. The CDR3 has 14 amino acids. CDR3 protein: CASSLGMTGYEQYF. In DNA form, the CDR3 reads TGTGCCAGCAGCCTCGGCATGACAGGCTACGAGCAGTACTTC.

Many counts were recorded for this clone. This chain joins TRBV4-1 and TRBJ2-7; D assignment may be TRBD1 or TRBD2 (5 bases each). The V end was cut by 1 base, the J end by 4 bases, with 11 bases between. The germline CDR1 and CDR2 sequences are MGHRA and YSYEKL. There are 14 residues in the CDR3. The CDR3 DNA follows: TGCGCCAGCAGCCAAGCCCGGGACCCTTACGAGCAGTACTTC. Amino acid sequence: CASSQARDPYEQYF.

V is TRBV5-1 and J is TRBJ2-7; 8 nucleotides match TRBD1. After removal of 0 bases from V and 7 bases from J, the junction contained 12 bases not matched to a gene. The germline V gene has CDR1 SGHRS and CDR2 YFSETQ. This CDR3 has 16 amino acids. CDR3 sequence reads: CASSLGPGGYLREQYF. CDR3 nucleotide sequence: TGCGCCAGCAGCTTGGGTCCAGGGGGCTACCTCCGAGAGCAGTACTTC.